A single T cell receptor beta chain is shown here with its context. The antigen is unknown. The data belong to a study of cytomegalovirus exposure and HLA in healthy donors. For the study at large: From HLA-typed donors, an early data release held about 85 million unique TCRs.

The study ran its PCR with 60 Vbeta and 13 Jbeta primers. Sequencing used immunoSEQ multiplex PCR; TCRdb keeps in-frame clones, though not all of them. Found here are 100,000 or so clones, approximately 70% of them singletons; the top ten hold 2.5%. Likely unrecorded immune exposures existed in these nominally healthy donors. The germline V and J ends were trimmed by 7 bases and 5 bases, with 15 bases remaining between them. This CDR3 comprises 13 residues. The germline CDR1 and CDR2 sequences are MDHEN and SYDVKM. Study-wide findings and caveats: An analysis that came later showed most CMV-associated TCR beta chains appearing HLA-restricted. Earlier analysis looked at TCR beta V segments, and most were productive about 90% or about 30% of the time.

This chain uses TRBV28 with TRBJ2-7; the D gene is possibly TRBD2 (5 bases). The sequenced material came from PBMCs. The source of this sequence is a man aged 45-65 years in good health and CMV-seronegative. The CDR3 bases are TGTGCCAGCATCGAGCGGAGTTACCACGAGCAGTACTTC. Amino acids: CASIERSYHEQYF. The variable domain in full, completed from reference TRBV28 and TRBJ2-7, reads DVKVTQSSRYLVKRTGEKVFLECVQDMDHENMFWYRQDPGLGLRLIYFSYDVKMKEKGDIPEGYSVSREKKERFSLILESASTNQTSMYLCASIERSYHEQYFGPGTRLTVT.